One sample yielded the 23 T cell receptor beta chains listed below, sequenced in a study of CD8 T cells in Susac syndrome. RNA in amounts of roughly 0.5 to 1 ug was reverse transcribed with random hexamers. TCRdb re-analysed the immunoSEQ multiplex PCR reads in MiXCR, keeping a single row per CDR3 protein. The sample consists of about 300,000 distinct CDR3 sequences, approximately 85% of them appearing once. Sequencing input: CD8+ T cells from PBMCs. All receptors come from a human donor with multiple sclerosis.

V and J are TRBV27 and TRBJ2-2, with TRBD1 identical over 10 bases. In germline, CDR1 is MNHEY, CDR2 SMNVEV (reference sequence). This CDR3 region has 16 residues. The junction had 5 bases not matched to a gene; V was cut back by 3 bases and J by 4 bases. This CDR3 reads CASSFIGQGGTGELFF. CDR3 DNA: TGTGCCAGCAGTTTTATTGGACAGGGGGGCACCGGGGAGCTGTTTTTT.

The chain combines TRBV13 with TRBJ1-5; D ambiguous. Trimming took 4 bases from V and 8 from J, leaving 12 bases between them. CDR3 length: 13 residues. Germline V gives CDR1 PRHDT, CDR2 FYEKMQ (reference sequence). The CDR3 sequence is CASSSGIFEPQHF. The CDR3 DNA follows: TGTGCCAGCAGCTCGGGAATATTCGAGCCCCAGCATTTT. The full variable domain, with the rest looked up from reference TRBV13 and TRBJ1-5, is AAGVIQSPRHLIKEKRETATLKCYPIPRHDTVYWYQQGPGQDPQFLISFYEKMQSDKGSIPDRFSAQQFSDYHSELNMSSLELGDSALYFCASSSGIFEPQHFGDGTRLSIL.

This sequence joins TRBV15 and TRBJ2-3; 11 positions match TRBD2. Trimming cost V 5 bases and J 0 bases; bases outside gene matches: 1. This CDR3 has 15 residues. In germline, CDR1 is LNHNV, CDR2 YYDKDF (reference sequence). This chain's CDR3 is CATSGTSGSTDTQYF. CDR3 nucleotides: TGTGCCACCAGCGGGACTAGCGGTAGCACAGATACGCAGTATTTT.

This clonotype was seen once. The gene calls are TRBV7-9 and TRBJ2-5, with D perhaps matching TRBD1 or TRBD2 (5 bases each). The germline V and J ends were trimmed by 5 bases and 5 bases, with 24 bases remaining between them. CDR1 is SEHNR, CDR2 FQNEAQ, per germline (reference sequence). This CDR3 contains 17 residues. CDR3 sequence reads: CASSPNRDTGGGETQYF. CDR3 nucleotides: TGTGCCAGCAGCCCTAATCGCGATACAGGAGGCGGGGAGACCCAGTACTTC. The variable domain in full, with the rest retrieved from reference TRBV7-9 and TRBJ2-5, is DTGVSQNPRHKITKRGQNVTFRCDPISEHNRLYWYRQTLGQGPEFLTYFQNEAQLEKSRLLSDRFSAERPKGSFSTLEIQRTEQGDSAMYLCASSPNRDTGGGETQYFGPGTRLLVL.

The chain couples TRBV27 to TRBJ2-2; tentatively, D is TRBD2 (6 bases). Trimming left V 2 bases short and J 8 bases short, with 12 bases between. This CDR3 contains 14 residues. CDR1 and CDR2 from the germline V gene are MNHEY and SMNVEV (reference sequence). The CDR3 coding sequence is TGTGCCAGCAGTTTAATAGCGGTCCCGGGGGAGCTGTTTTTT. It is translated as CASSLIAVPGELFF.

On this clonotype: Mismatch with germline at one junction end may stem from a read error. DNA for the CDR3: TGTGCCAGCACCCCAAGGCTAGCGGGAGTGACAGATGCGCAGTATTTT. This codes for CASTPRLAGVTDAQYF. The chain employs TRBV28 and TRBJ2-3; 10 bases fit TRBD2. Germline CDR1 reads MDHEN; CDR2 reads SYDVKM. This CDR3 is built from 16 residues.

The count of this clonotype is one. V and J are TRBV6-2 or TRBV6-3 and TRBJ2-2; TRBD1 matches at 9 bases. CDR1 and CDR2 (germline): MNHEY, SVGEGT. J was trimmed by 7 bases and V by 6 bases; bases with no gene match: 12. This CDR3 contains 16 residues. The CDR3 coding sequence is TGTGCCAGCAGCCCGCAAGGACAGGGGTCGGTCGGGGAGCTGTTTTTT. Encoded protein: CASSPQGQGSVGELFF.

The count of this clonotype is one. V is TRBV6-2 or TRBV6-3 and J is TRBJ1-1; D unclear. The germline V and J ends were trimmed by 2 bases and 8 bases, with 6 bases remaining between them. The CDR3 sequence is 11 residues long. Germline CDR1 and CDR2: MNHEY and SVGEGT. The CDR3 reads CASSYPREAFF. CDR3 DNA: TGTGCCAGCAGTTACCCGAGGGAAGCTTTCTTT.

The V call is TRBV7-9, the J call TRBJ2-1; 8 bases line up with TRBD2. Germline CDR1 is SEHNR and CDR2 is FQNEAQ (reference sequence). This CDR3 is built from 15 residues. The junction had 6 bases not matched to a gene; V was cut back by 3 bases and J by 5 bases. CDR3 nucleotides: TGTGCCAGCAGCTTGGAACTAGCGGAGCACAATGAGCAGTTCTTC. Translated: CASSLELAEHNEQFF.

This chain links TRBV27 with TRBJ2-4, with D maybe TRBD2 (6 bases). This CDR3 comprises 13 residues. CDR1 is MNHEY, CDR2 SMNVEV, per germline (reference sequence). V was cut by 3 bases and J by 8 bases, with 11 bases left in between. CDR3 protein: CASSFAGRHIQYF. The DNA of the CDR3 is TGTGCCAGCAGTTTTGCGGGACGACACATTCAGTACTTC.

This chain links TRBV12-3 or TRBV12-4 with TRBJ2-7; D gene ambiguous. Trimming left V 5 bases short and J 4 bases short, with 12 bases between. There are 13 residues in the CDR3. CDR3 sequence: CASSTPSLYEQYF. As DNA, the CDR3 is TGTGCCAGCAGTACGCCCTCTTTATACGAGCAGTACTTC.

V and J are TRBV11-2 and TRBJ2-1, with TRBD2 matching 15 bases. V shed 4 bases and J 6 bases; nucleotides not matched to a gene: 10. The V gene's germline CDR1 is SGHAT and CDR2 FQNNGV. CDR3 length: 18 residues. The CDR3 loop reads CASSSRTSGRGIRNEQFF. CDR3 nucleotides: TGTGCCAGCAGCTCCCGGACTAGCGGGAGGGGTATACGCAATGAGCAGTTCTTC.

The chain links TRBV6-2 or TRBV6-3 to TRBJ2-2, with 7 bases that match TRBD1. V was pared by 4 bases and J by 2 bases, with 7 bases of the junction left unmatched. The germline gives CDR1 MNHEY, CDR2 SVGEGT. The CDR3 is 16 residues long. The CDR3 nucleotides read TGTGCCAGCAGTTGGACAGGCGCGGCTAACACCGGGGAGCTGTTTTTT. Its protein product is CASSWTGAANTGELFF.

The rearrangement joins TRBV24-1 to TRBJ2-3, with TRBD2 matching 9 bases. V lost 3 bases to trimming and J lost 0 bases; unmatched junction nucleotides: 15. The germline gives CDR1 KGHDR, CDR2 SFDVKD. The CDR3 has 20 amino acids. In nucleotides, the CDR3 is TGTGCCACCAGTGATCATCTTGAGGTAGAGACTAGCGGAAGCACAGATACGCAGTATTTT. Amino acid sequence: CATSDHLEVETSGSTDTQYF.

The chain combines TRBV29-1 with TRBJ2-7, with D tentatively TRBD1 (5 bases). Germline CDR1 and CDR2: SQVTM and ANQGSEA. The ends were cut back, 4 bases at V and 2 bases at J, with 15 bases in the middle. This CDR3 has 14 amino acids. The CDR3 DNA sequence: TGCAGCGTTGTTACAGGCACCGTCCCCTACGAGCAGTACTTC. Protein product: CSVVTGTVPYEQYF.

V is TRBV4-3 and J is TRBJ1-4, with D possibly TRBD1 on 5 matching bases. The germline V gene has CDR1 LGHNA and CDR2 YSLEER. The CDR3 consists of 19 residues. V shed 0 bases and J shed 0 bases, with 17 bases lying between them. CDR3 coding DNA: TGCGCCAGCAGCCAAGATCTGCAGGGACTCGTTGCAACTAATGAAAAACTGTTTTTT. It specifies CASSQDLQGLVATNEKLFF.

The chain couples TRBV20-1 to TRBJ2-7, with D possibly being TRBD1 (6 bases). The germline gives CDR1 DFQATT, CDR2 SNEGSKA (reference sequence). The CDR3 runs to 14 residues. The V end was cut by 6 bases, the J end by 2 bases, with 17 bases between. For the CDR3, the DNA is TGCAGTGCGCTAGGGGGTTTTTATGCCTACGAGCAGTACTTC. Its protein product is CSALGGFYAYEQYF.

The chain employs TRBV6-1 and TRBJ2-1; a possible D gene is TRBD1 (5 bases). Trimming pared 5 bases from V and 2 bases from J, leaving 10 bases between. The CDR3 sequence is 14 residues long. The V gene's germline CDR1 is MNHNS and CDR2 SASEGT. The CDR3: CASSIKGTYNEQFF. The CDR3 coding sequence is TGTGCCAGCAGTATCAAGGGGACCTACAATGAGCAGTTCTTC.

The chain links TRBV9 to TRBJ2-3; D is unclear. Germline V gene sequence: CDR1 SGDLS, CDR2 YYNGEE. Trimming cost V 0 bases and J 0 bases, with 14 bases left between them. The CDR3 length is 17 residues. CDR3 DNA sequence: TGTGCCAGCAGCGTAGAGGGAACCTCCCTAAGCACAGATACGCAGTATTTT. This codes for CASSVEGTSLSTDTQYF.

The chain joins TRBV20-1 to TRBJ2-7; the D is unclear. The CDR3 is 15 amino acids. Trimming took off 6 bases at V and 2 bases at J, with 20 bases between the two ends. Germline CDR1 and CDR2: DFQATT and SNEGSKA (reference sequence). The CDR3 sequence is CSAPGRADSTYEQYF. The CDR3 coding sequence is TGCAGTGCCCCTGGACGGGCAGACTCGACCTACGAGCAGTACTTC.

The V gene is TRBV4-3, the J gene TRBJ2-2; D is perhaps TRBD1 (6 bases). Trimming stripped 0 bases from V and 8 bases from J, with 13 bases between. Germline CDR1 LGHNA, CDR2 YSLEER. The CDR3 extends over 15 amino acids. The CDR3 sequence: CASSQEPQGLGELFF. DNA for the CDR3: TGCGCCAGCAGCCAAGAACCCCAGGGGTTAGGGGAGCTGTTTTTT.

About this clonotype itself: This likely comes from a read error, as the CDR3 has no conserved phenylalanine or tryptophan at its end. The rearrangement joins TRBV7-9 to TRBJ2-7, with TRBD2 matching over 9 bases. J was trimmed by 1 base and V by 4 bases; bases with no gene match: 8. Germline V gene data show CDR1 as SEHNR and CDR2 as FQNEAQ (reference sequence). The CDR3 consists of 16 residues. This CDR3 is CASSSLTSGLSYEQYL. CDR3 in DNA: TGTGCCAGCAGCTCATTGACTAGCGGACTTTCCTACGAGCAGTACCTC.

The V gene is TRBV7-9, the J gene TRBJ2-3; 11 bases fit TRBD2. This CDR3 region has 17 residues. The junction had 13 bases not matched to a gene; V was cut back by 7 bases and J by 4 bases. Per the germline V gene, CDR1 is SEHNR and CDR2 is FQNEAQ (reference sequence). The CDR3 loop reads CASTPEELAGEADTQYF. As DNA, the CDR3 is TGTGCCAGCACCCCAGAAGAACTAGCGGGAGAAGCAGATACGCAGTATTTT.